The sequence of this T cell receptor beta chain was determined in a study of blood T cell repertoires in COVID-19. Germline assignment: CDR1 ENHRY and CDR2 SYGVKD. The J segment lost 7 bases and the V segment lost 5 bases, leaving 7 bases of the junction unmatched. The CDR3 length is 13 residues. Method: immunoSEQ multiplex PCR; TCRdb's copy keeps in-frame clones and lacks some. The table records some 120,000 clones, approximately 90% of them present only once. The V call is TRBV10-3, the J call TRBJ1-2, with TRBD1 matching 7 bases. Sequencing was done on a sample of peripheral blood. The receptor's source is a man aged 50 or older with acute or convalescent COVID-19. For the CDR3, the DNA is TGTGCCATCAGTTCCTCCCGGGACAGTGGCTACACCTTC. It translates to CAISSSRDSGYTF.